This T cell receptor beta chain was obtained from a study of control samples from healthy donors and cancer patients. Data came from immunoSEQ multiplex PCR; TCRdb stores just in-frame clones and leaves some out. The sample has about 150,000 clones; around 90% are singletons. The J segment lost 4 bases and the V segment lost 2 bases, leaving 2 bases of the junction unmatched. The CDR3 has 14 amino acids. The germline V gene has CDR1 MDHEN and CDR2 SYDVKM. This clonotype was sampled from a man aged 25-45 years in good health. Specimen: blood. V is TRBV28 and J is TRBJ2-3; 8 nucleotides match TRBD2. Here the CDR3 DNA reads TGTGCCAGCAGTTTACGGGGGGGGGCAGATACGCAGTATTTT. This gives the protein CASSLRGGADTQYF.